The rows below give T cell receptor beta chains drawn from one sample of a study of T cells in Graves' hyperthyroidism and ophthalmopathy. Each CDR3 protein gets one entry after TCRdb re-called the multiplex PCR reads with MiXCR. In the table there are hundreds of thousands of distinct CDR3 sequences, 15% to 20% of which are singletons. The sample comprised blood. Source of these receptors: a woman in her 30s with Graves' hyperthyroidism. Each CDR3 is given with its conserved first and last residue. D genes are given only for firm matches. Only some rows state a clone size, as once, few, many or a class for expanded clones.

size	V	J	D	CDR3	DNA
few	TRBV27	TRBJ1-2	TRBD1	CASSPRTGLEYGYTF	TGTGCCAGCAGTCCCCGGACAGGGCTTGAGTATGGCTACACCTTC
many	TRBV2	TRBJ2-7	-	CASSSGRTRSYEQYF	TGTGCCAGCTCCTCGGGAAGGACTCGAAGCTACGAGCAGTACTTC
many	TRBV2	TRBJ2-3	-	CASSGQAITADTQYF	TGTGCCAGCAGTGGACAGGCTATTACCGCAGATACGCAGTATTTT
many	TRBV6-1	TRBJ1-2	-	CASSHFPGQGLHGYTF	TGTGCCAGCAGTCACTTTCCGGGACAAGGCTTACATGGCTACACCTTC
many	TRBV7-2	TRBJ1-1	-	CASSVTYRVNTEAFF	TGTGCCAGCAGCGTAACCTACAGGGTGAACACTGAAGCTTTCTTT
-	TRBV12-3/TRBV12-4	TRBJ2-1	TRBD1	CASSDDRVNEQFF	TGTGCCAGCAGTGATGACAGGGTCAATGAGCAGTTCTTC
-	TRBV25-1	TRBJ1-2	-	CASSDVGGILYTF	TGTGCCAGCAGTGATGTGGGGGGAATACTCTACACCTTC
few	TRBV3-1	TRBJ2-1	-	CASSQDLEADSYNEQFF	TGTGCCAGCAGCCAAGATTTGGAAGCGGACTCCTACAATGAGCAGTTCTTC
-	TRBV5-1	TRBJ2-1	TRBD1	CASSRFGTGGNEQFF	TGCGCCAGCAGCCGTTTCGGGACAGGGGGCAATGAGCAGTTCTTC
-	TRBV5-6	TRBJ1-1	TRBD1	CASSSMTGLNTGAFF	TGTGCCAGCAGCTCCATGACAGGGTTGAACACTGGAGCTTTCTTT
many	TRBV10-3	TRBJ2-5	-	CAITRQEGETQYF	TGTGCCATCACTAGACAGGAGGGAGAGACCCAGTACTTC
-	TRBV4-1	TRBJ2-5	-	CASSHGTGAPETQYF	TGCGCCAGCAGCCATGGGACCGGGGCGCCAGAGACCCAGTACTTC
few	TRBV5-1	TRBJ2-2	-	CASSQWVNTGELFF	TGTGCCAGCAGCCAATGGGTGAACACCGGGGAGCTGTTTTTT
few	TRBV15	TRBJ2-7	TRBD1	CATSREARGQAYEQYF	TGTGCCACCAGCAGAGAGGCTAGGGGACAGGCCTACGAGCAGTACTTC
many	TRBV28	TRBJ1-2	-	CASRTIYGYTF	TGTGCCAGCAGGACGATCTATGGCTACACCTTC
-	TRBV15	TRBJ2-1	-	CATSRDQGSANEQFF	TGTGCCACCAGCAGAGATCAGGGGAGTGCAAATGAGCAGTTCTTC
many	TRBV28	TRBJ2-1	-	CASSLWGRGQFF	TGTGCCAGCAGTTTATGGGGGCGAGGGCAGTTCTTC
many	TRBV6-1	TRBJ1-1	TRBD1	CASTLGTGKPEAFF	TGTGCCAGCACTCTCGGGACAGGGAAGCCTGAAGCTTTCTTT
few	TRBV4-1	TRBJ2-1	TRBD2	CASSRGRTSGGDEQFF	TGCGCCAGCAGCCGAGGGAGGACTAGCGGGGGTGATGAGCAGTTCTTC
few	TRBV5-1	TRBJ1-1	TRBD1	CASSLRGQDTEAFF	TGCGCCAGCAGCTTAAGGGGGCAGGACACTGAAGCTTTCTTT
-	TRBV5-1	TRBJ2-1	TRBD2	CASSAYGAGALDNEQFF	TGCGCCAGCAGCGCATATGGGGCGGGAGCTTTAGACAATGAGCAGTTCTTC
-	TRBV12-3/TRBV12-4	TRBJ2-2	-	CASIGTDQTNTGELFF	TGTGCCAGCATTGGTACCGACCAAACAAACACCGGGGAGCTGTTTTTT
-	TRBV27	TRBJ2-1	-	CASSRSAAQFF	TGTGCCAGCAGCCGTAGTGCAGCGCAGTTCTTC
few	TRBV24-1	TRBJ2-2	-	CATSTGVNTGELFF	TGTGCCACTAGTACGGGGGTCAACACCGGGGAGCTGTTTTTT
many	TRBV5-1	TRBJ2-3	TRBD1	CASSLEGQPQADTQYF	TGCGCCAGCAGCTTGGAGGGACAGCCTCAGGCAGATACGCAGTATTTT
many	TRBV2	TRBJ2-1	TRBD1	CASKTGGRDEQFF	TGTGCCAGCAAGACAGGGGGCAGGGATGAGCAGTTCTTC
many	TRBV6-1	TRBJ2-1	-	CASSTYRGRAYNEQFF	TGTGCCAGCAGTACGTACAGGGGGAGGGCCTACAATGAGCAGTTCTTC
many	TRBV3-1	TRBJ2-3	-	CASRAGSTDTQYF	TGTGCCAGCAGGGCAGGGAGCACAGATACGCAGTATTTT
many	TRBV3-1	TRBJ2-1	-	CASSQGVADNEQFF	TGTGCCAGCAGCCAAGGTGTCGCAGACAATGAGCAGTTCTTC
-	TRBV12-3/TRBV12-4	TRBJ1-3	-	CASRRASSGNTIYF	TGTGCCAGCAGACGGGCTTCCTCTGGAAACACCATATATTTT
many	TRBV28	TRBJ1-5	-	CASSLSEQPQHF	TGTGCCAGCAGTTTATCGGAACAGCCCCAGCATTTT
-	TRBV7-2	TRBJ1-2	-	CASSYDSGTTVAGYTF	TGTGCCAGCAGCTACGACTCCGGGACAACCGTGGCGGGCTACACCTTC
-	TRBV14	TRBJ2-7	TRBD2	CASSQGGIEQYF	TGTGCCAGCAGCCAGGGGGGGATCGAGCAGTACTTC
-	TRBV19	TRBJ1-5	-	CASKDGNQPQHF	TGTGCCAGTAAAGACGGCAATCAGCCCCAGCATTTT
-	TRBV20-1	TRBJ2-2	-	CSARIGTLRVGELFF	TGCAGTGCTAGAATCGGGACCCTTAGAGTGGGGGAGCTGTTTTTT
many	TRBV7-2	TRBJ2-1	-	CASSFQSTSYNEQFF	TGTGCCAGCAGCTTCCAGAGCACCTCCTACAATGAGCAGTTCTTC
-	TRBV7-9	TRBJ2-7	-	CASSLLGASSYEQYF	TGTGCCAGCAGCCTTCTGGGGGCTTCCTCCTACGAGCAGTACTTC
many	TRBV28	TRBJ2-2	-	CASSPQRTGELFF	TGTGCCAGCAGTCCTCAGAGAACCGGGGAGCTGTTTTTT
many	TRBV20-1	TRBJ1-5	-	CSARAARQVSNQPQHF	TGCAGTGCTAGAGCCGCGAGGCAGGTTAGCAATCAGCCCCAGCATTTT
few	TRBV20-1	TRBJ2-1	TRBD2	CSALFTSGVYNEQFF	TGCAGTGCTCTATTTACTAGCGGGGTGTACAATGAGCAGTTCTTC
-	TRBV19	TRBJ2-7	TRBD2	CASSRLATSYEQYF	TGTGCCAGTAGTAGACTAGCGACAAGCTACGAGCAGTACTTC
many	TRBV28	TRBJ2-1	-	CASSLFGGQYNEQFF	TGTGCCAGCAGTTTATTTGGGGGGCAATACAATGAGCAGTTCTTC
many	TRBV30	TRBJ1-5	-	CAWSVSAGWGQPQHF	TGTGCCTGGAGTGTATCGGCAGGGTGGGGTCAGCCCCAGCATTTT
many	TRBV12-3/TRBV12-4	TRBJ2-7	-	CASTSGVYEQYF	TGTGCCAGCACCTCGGGAGTTTACGAGCAGTACTTC
-	TRBV19	TRBJ2-1	-	CASSIGGPGNEQFF	TGTGCCAGTAGTATTGGGGGGCCCGGGAATGAGCAGTTCTTC
many	TRBV18	TRBJ2-7	-	CASSPRDNFYEQYF	TGTGCCAGCTCACCTCGGGACAACTTCTACGAGCAGTACTTC
few	TRBV28	TRBJ1-3	-	CASSPGRNTIYF	TGTGCCAGCTCCCCTGGGAGGAACACCATATATTTT
many	TRBV20-1	TRBJ2-3	-	CSAKEDTQYF	TGCAGTGCTAAGGAAGATACGCAGTATTTT
many	TRBV7-2	TRBJ2-7	-	CASSEGTAEQYF	TGTGCCAGCAGCGAGGGGACTGCCGAGCAGTACTTC
-	TRBV7-3	TRBJ1-6	-	CASSQIQEHSPLHF	TGTGCCAGCAGCCAAATCCAGGAACATTCACCCCTCCACTTT
many	TRBV6-6	TRBJ2-3	-	CASSYLTLSTDTQYF	TGTGCCAGCAGTTACCTGACACTTAGCACAGATACGCAGTATTTT
-	TRBV5-1	TRBJ2-7	TRBD2	CASSEGLAGANWNEQYF	TGCGCCAGCAGCGAAGGACTAGCGGGAGCGAATTGGAACGAGCAGTACTTC
many	TRBV28	TRBJ2-5	TRBD2	CASSSPTSVGETQYF	TGTGCCAGCAGTTCACCGACTAGCGTGGGGGAGACCCAGTACTTC
-	TRBV27	TRBJ2-1	-	CASSQDPNPYNEQFF	TGTGCCAGCAGTCAGGACCCAAACCCCTACAATGAGCAGTTCTTC